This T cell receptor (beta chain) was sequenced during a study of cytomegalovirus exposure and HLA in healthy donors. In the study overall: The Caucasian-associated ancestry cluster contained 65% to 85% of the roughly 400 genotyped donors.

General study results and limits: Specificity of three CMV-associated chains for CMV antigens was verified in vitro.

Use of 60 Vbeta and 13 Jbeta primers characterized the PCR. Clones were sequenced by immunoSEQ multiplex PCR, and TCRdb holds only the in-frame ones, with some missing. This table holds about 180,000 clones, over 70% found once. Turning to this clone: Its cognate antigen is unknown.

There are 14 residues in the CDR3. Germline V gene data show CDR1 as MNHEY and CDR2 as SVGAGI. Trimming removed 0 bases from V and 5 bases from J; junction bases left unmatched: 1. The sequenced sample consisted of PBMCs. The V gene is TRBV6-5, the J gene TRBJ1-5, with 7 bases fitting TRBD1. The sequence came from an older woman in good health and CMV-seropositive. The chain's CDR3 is CASSYSGGHQPQHF. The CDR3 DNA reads TGTGCCAGCAGTTACTCAGGGGGCCATCAGCCCCAGCATTTT.